This record concerns one T cell receptor (beta chain) sequence. This entry comes from a study of blood T cell repertoires in COVID-19. Study information: Whether acute or convalescent, the COVID-19 samples came from the United States, Italy and Spain.

The authors' processing: Amplification of reference gene primers provided the estimated nucleated cell counts. Produced via immunoSEQ multiplex PCR; TCRdb's table is partial and in-frame only. V, J and clone size are those of that table, while D and trimming were read from the DNA. This sample yields about 260,000 clones, of which around 87% are seen a single time; less than 3% belongs to the top ten. Per the germline V gene, CDR1 is SNHLY and CDR2 is FYNNEI. Trimming took off 9 bases at V and 2 bases at J, with 13 bases between the two ends. The CDR3 totals 13 residues. The chain recombines TRBV2 with TRBJ1-2; maybe TRBD1 (5 bases). Input material: peripheral blood. The source of this sequence is a woman aged 45-65 years with acute or convalescent COVID-19. This chain's CDR3 is CASLQEINYGYTF. The CDR3 DNA reads TGTGCCAGTTTACAGGAGATCAACTATGGCTACACCTTC.